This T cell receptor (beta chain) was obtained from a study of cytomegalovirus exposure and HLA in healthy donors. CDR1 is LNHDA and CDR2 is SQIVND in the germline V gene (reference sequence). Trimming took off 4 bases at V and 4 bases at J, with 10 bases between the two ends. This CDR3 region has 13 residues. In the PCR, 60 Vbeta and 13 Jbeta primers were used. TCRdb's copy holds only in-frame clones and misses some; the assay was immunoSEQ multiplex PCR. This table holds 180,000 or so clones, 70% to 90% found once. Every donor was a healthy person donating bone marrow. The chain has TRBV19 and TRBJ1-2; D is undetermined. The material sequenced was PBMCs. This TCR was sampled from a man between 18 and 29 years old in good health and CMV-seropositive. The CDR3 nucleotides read TGTGCCAGTAGTAGGCAGCCTAGCTATGGCTACACCTTC. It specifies CASSRQPSYGYTF.